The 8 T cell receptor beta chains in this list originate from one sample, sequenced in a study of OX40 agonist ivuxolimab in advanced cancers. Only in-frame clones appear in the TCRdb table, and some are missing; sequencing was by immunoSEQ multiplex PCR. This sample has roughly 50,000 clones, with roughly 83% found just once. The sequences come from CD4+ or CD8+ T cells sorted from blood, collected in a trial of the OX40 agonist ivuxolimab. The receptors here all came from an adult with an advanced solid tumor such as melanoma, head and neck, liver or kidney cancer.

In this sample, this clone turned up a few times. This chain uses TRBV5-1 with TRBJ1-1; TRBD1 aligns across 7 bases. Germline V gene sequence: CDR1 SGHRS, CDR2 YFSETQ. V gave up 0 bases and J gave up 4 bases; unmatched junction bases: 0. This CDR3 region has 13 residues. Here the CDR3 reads CASSLDRGTEAFF. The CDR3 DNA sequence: TGCGCCAGCAGCTTGGACAGGGGCACTGAAGCTTTCTTT.

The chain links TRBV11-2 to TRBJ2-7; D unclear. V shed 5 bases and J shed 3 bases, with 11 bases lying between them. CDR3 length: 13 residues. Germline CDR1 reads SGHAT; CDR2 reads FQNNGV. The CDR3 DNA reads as TGTGCCAGCAGCGATAGAGGTCACTACGAGCAGTACTTC. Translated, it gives CASSDRGHYEQYF.

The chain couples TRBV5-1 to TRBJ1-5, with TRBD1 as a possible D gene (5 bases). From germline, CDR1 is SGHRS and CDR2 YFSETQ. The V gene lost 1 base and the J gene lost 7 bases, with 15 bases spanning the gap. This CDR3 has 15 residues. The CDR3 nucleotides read TGCGCCAGCAGCTTGTTTCAGGGAGCAGGGCAGCCCCAGCATTTT. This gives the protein CASSLFQGAGQPQHF. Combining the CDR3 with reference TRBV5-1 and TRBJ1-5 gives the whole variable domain KAGVTQTPRYLIKTRGQQVTLSCSPISGHRSVSWYQQTPGQGLQFLFEYFSETQRNKGNFPGRFSGRQFSNSRSEMNVSTLELGDSALYLCASSLFQGAGQPQHFGDGTRLSIL.

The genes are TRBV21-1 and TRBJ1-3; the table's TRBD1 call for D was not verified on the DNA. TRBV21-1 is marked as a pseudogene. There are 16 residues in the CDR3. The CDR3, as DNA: TGTGCCAGCAGCACTCCGGACAGGGACTCTGGAAACACCATATATTTT. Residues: CASSTPDRDSGNTIYF.

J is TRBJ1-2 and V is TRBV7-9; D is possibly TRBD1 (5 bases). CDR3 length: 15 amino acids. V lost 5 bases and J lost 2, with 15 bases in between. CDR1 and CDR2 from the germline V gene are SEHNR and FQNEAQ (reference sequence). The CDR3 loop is CASSPGAGHNYGYTF. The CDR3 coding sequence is TGTGCCAGCAGCCCTGGCGCGGGGCACAACTATGGCTACACCTTC.

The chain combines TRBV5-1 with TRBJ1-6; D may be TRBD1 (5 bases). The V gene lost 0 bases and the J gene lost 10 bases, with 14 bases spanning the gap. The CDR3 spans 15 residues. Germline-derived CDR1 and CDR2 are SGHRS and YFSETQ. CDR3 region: CASSLASRADSPLHF. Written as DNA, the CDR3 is TGCGCCAGCAGCTTGGCGTCCAGGGCGGACTCACCCCTCCACTTT.

Written as DNA, the CDR3 is TGTGCCAGCAGCTTGGGGGGAAGCCCAGCCAACTATGGCTACACCTTC. Translated: CASSLGGSPANYGYTF. This chain connects TRBV5-6 to TRBJ1-2, with unresolved D. V gave up 0 bases and J gave up 2 bases, with 14 bases separating them. This CDR3 comprises 16 residues. Germline values: CDR1 SGHDT, CDR2 YYEEEE.

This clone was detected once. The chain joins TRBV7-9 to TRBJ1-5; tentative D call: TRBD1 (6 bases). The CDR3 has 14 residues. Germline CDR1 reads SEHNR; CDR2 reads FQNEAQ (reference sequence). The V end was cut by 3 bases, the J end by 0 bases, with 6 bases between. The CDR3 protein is CASSFRGSNQPQHF. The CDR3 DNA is TGTGCCAGCAGCTTCAGGGGTAGCAATCAGCCCCAGCATTTT.